The TCR beta chain described here comes from a study of cytomegalovirus exposure and HLA in healthy donors. Study background: Earlier results showed almost 120 million unique TCR beta sequences derived from 150 million to 200 million T cells.

Researchers ran the PCR with 60 Vbeta and 13 Jbeta primers. Method: immunoSEQ multiplex PCR; TCRdb's copy keeps in-frame clones and lacks some. The sample contains some 120,000 clones, 77% of which appear only once. On this clone: The antigen remains undetermined.

The trim removed 3 bases at V and 5 bases at J, leaving 0 bases unmatched. Germline V lookup: CDR1 SGHDT, CDR2 YYEEEE. The CDR3 extends over 14 amino acids. Overall study results and limits: It has been reported that TCR beta sequences accurately predicted the HLA-A and HLA-B alleles of most subjects. Further analysis, carried out later, found HLA-associated TCR beta chains more clonally expanded than equally common other chains. It is likely that the observed cluster of highly shared sequence variants was a sequencing artifact.

The TCR originated in a woman between 35 and 50 years old in good health and CMV-seropositive. Sequenced material: PBMCs. The rearrangement uses TRBV5-6 and TRBJ1-6; 9 bases match TRBD1. In DNA, the CDR3 is TGTGCCAGCAGCTGGGACAGGGATAATTCACCCCTCCACTTT. Encoded protein: CASSWDRDNSPLHF.